The 21 T cell receptor beta chains reported below all come from one sample, sequenced in a study of CD8 T cells in ankylosing spondylitis (dated by TCRdb to the late 2010s). Points the paper makes about the study in general: Blood from ankylosing spondylitis patients appeared to be characterized by a TCR beta motif composed of several highly homologous amino acid variants.

These receptors lack a known antigen. The method behind the library was 5' RACE. The reads were generated on an Illumina HiSeq 2500. Starting from the raw public reads, TCRdb applied fastp trimming at Q25, assembled clones with MiXCR and retained in-frame beta chains. CDR3 protein sequences are deduplicated, and each keeps its most common genes and DNA. The sample yields fewer than 500,000 distinct CDR3 sequences; roughly 26% were counted once. 0.75% to 0.9% of the sample belongs to the ten largest clones. The source material was blood, either unsorted or a sorted T cell fraction (not recorded which). These receptors were obtained from a male donor with ankylosing spondylitis.

This chain joins TRBV12-3 or TRBV12-4 and TRBJ2-6; D is possibly TRBD1 (6 bases). The CDR3 extends over 17 amino acids. Trimming stripped 0 bases from V and 0 bases from J, with 9 bases between. The CDR3 is CASSLAMTGSGANVLTF. CDR3 nucleotide sequence: TGTGCCAGCAGTTTAGCGATGACAGGCTCTGGGGCCAACGTCCTGACTTTC.

This sequence joins TRBV2 and TRBJ2-7; 9 positions match TRBD1. The CDR3 spans 13 residues. The germline gives CDR1 SNHLY, CDR2 FYNNEI. Trimming removed 6 bases from V and 8 bases from J; junction bases left unmatched: 8. Written as DNA, the CDR3 is TGTGCCAGCAGGGACAGGGGAACGTCGAAGCAGTACGTC. This gives the protein CASRDRGTSKQYV.

V and J are TRBV5-1 and TRBJ2-7, with D possibly TRBD1 on 5 matching bases. V shed 0 bases and J shed 4 bases, with 11 bases lying between them. The CDR3 extends over 14 amino acids. Germline CDR1 and CDR2: SGHRS and YFSETQ. In nucleotides, the CDR3 is TGCGCCAGCAGCTTGGAAGGCAGGGTATACGAGCAGTACTTC. This encodes CASSLEGRVYEQYF.

This clonotype appeared a few times. The chain carries TRBV4-2 and TRBJ1-2, with D maybe TRBD1 (6 bases). The germline V gene encodes CDR1 LGHNA and CDR2 YNFKEQ. The length of the CDR3 is 15 residues. V gave up 2 bases and J gave up 7 bases, with 17 bases separating them. As DNA, the CDR3 is TGTGCCAGCAGCCAATCCAGGGTAGGGGGTATTGGCTACACCTTC. Its translation: CASSQSRVGGIGYTF.

In this sample, this clonotype turned up a few times. The chain couples TRBV20-1 to TRBJ2-3; D is unresolved. Germline V CDR1 and CDR2: DFQATT, SNEGSKA (reference sequence). V was clipped by 3 bases and J by 1 base, with 8 bases between them. The CDR3 has 13 residues. Here the CDR3 DNA reads TGCAGTGCTAGCGCTGGGGGCACAGATACGCAGTATTTT. Residues: CSASAGGTDTQYF.

This clonotype came up a few times. The chain recombines TRBV5-1 with TRBJ2-2; the match to TRBD2 covers 8 bases. V was clipped by 2 bases and J by 1 base; unmatched bases: 4. This CDR3 spans 16 amino acids. Germline loops: CDR1 SGHRS, CDR2 YFSETQ. This CDR3 is CASSLDGRVNTGELFF. DNA of the CDR3: TGCGCCAGCAGCTTAGACGGGAGGGTGAACACCGGGGAGCTGTTTTTT.

This clonotype was detected only a few times. V is TRBV3-1 and J is TRBJ2-7; D is unclear. V lost 4 bases and J 5 bases, leaving 15 bases between the germline ends. The CDR3 runs to 14 residues. CDR1 and CDR2 from the germline V gene are LGHDT and YNNKEL (reference sequence). CDR3 bases: TGTGCCAGCAGCCCCCTAAAGACTGTCCACGAGCAGTACTTC. It is translated as CASSPLKTVHEQYF.

The V gene is TRBV6-6, the J gene TRBJ2-3, with unresolved D. V was trimmed by 7 bases and J by 3 bases, leaving 11 bases between them. The CDR3 sequence is 13 residues long. Germline CDR1 MNHNY, CDR2 SVGAGI (reference sequence). For the CDR3, the DNA is TGTGCCAGCAACCCTCCCGGGACAGATACGCAGTATTTT. Protein: CASNPPGTDTQYF.

The chain links TRBV2 to TRBJ2-4; 9 bases match TRBD2. The germline CDR1 and CDR2 sequences are SNHLY and FYNNEI. V dropped 6 bases and J dropped 1; count of bases not matched to a gene: 7. This CDR3 has 16 amino acids. For the CDR3, the DNA is TGTGCCAGCAGACGCGGGACTAGCCGGGCCAAAAACATTCAGTACTTC. Protein: CASRRGTSRAKNIQYF.

The chain has TRBV14 and TRBJ2-5, with 10 bases fitting TRBD2. Germline values: CDR1 SGHDN, CDR2 FVKESK. The CDR3 sequence is 14 residues long. V was pared by 6 bases and J by 4 bases, with 5 bases of the junction left unmatched. CDR3 in DNA: TGTGCCAGCAGGGTAGCGGGAGGAGGAGAGACCCAGTACTTC. Translated, it gives CASRVAGGGETQYF.

The V and J genes are TRBV15 and TRBJ1-5; D might be TRBD1 (5 bases). Germline CDR1 is LNHNV and CDR2 is YYDKDF (reference sequence). Between the trimmed V and J ends, which lost 4 bases and 7 bases, there was a span of 17 bases. The CDR3 sequence is 15 residues long. CDR3 sequence: CATSITGGWEQPQHF. CDR3 coding DNA: TGTGCCACCAGCATCACGGGGGGGTGGGAACAGCCCCAGCATTTT.

The rearrangement joins TRBV5-6 to TRBJ2-3; D uncertain. The CDR3 length is 10 residues. Trimming took off 4 bases at V and 10 bases at J, with 7 bases between the two ends. Germline V gene sequence: CDR1 SGHDT, CDR2 YYEEEE. The CDR3 sequence: CASSGSSQYF. In DNA, the CDR3 is TGTGCCAGCAGCGGGTCCTCGCAGTATTTT.

This clonotype occurred a few times. This chain uses TRBV20-1 with TRBJ2-5; 9 bases align to TRBD2. The J segment lost 1 base and the V segment lost 1 base, leaving 4 bases of the junction unmatched. The germline V gene has CDR1 DFQATT and CDR2 SNEGSKA (reference sequence). This CDR3 has 15 residues. The DNA for the CDR3 is TGCAGTGCTAGAGTCCCTAGCGGGACCCAAGAGACCCAGTACTTC. Translating gives CSARVPSGTQETQYF.

The rearrangement joins TRBV18 to TRBJ2-3, with TRBD2 matching over 10 bases. CDR1 and CDR2 from the germline V gene are KGHSH and LQKENI. The trim removed 3 bases at V and 5 bases at J, leaving 8 bases unmatched. This CDR3 is built from 16 residues. CDR3 nucleotides: TGTGCCAGCTCACCCGACCTAGCGGGAGTCGGAGATACGCAGTATTTT. This translates into CASSPDLAGVGDTQYF.

This clonotype was detected only a few times. The genes are TRBV28 and TRBJ2-5, with 8 positions matching TRBD1. The CDR3 totals 15 residues. The V segment lost 5 bases and the J segment 4 bases; nucleotides outside the gene matches: 9. The germline gives CDR1 MDHEN, CDR2 SYDVKM. The CDR3 DNA is TGTGCCAGCAGTGCTATGCAGGGGGCGGGAGAGACCCAGTACTTC. This sequence encodes CASSAMQGAGETQYF. Variable domain in full (rest from reference TRBV28 and TRBJ2-5): DVKVTQSSRYLVKRTGEKVFLECVQDMDHENMFWYRQDPGLGLRLIYFSYDVKMKEKGDIPEGYSVSREKKERFSLILESASTNQTSMYLCASSAMQGAGETQYFGPGTRLLVL.

The table lists this clonotype with a few counts. The chain couples TRBV5-5 to TRBJ2-2; 8 bases align to TRBD1. Germline values: CDR1 SGHKS, CDR2 YYEKEE (reference sequence). The CDR3 sequence is 16 residues long. The V segment lost 4 bases and the J segment 0 bases; nucleotides outside the gene matches: 5. The CDR3 loop reads CASSPPGQANTGELFF. CDR3 in DNA: TGTGCCAGCAGCCCACCGGGACAGGCGAACACCGGGGAGCTGTTTTTT.

This sequence joins TRBV5-1 and TRBJ2-5; 12 bases align to TRBD2. The CDR3 is made up of 17 amino acids. V gave up 4 bases and J gave up 2 bases; unmatched junction bases: 9. CDR1 is SGHRS and CDR2 is YFSETQ in the germline V gene. The CDR3 region is CASSTLNLAGGQETQYF. The CDR3 nucleotides are TGCGCCAGCAGCACTCTGAACCTAGCGGGAGGGCAAGAGACCCAGTACTTC.

The rearrangement uses TRBV7-9 and TRBJ1-1; D is unresolved. This CDR3 is built from 12 residues. Trimming removed 7 bases at V and 4 bases at J, with 10 bases between. Germline V gives CDR1 SEHNR, CDR2 FQNEAQ (reference sequence). As DNA, the CDR3 is TGTGCCAGCAACCTCATGGGCACTGAAGCTTTCTTT. Protein: CASNLMGTEAFF. Together with reference TRBV7-9 and TRBJ1-1, the CDR3 gives the full variable domain: DTGVSQNPRHKITKRGQNVTFRCDPISEHNRLYWYRQTLGQGPEFLTYFQNEAQLEKSRLLSDRFSAERPKGSFSTLEIQRTEQGDSAMYLCASNLMGTEAFFGQGTRLTVV.

This clonotype has a count of ten or more. The chain links TRBV10-3 to TRBJ2-7; D assignment may be TRBD1 or TRBD2 (6 bases each). This CDR3 is built from 16 residues. Germline loops: CDR1 ENHRY, CDR2 SYGVKD. The ends were cut back, 7 bases at V and 1 base at J, with 20 bases in the middle. The chain's CDR3 is CAITAIGGRGSYEQYF. CDR3 DNA sequence: TGTGCCATCACCGCGATTGGGGGGCGCGGGTCCTACGAGCAGTACTTC.

The table lists this clonotype with a few counts. The genes are TRBV20-1 and TRBJ2-1, with 8 bases lining up with TRBD2. Germline V gene lookup returns CDR1 DFQATT and CDR2 SNEGSKA (reference sequence). This CDR3 spans 13 amino acids. V was pared by 6 bases and J by 6 bases, with 7 bases of the junction left unmatched. Here the CDR3 reads CSATGRASNEQFF. The CDR3 DNA sequence: TGCAGTGCAACCGGGAGGGCCAGCAATGAGCAGTTCTTC.

There are a few counts of this clonotype. This chain connects TRBV20-1 to TRBJ1-1, with a possible D match to TRBD1 (5 bases). The V end was cut by 3 bases, the J end by 5 bases, with 13 bases between. The CDR3 length is 13 residues. Germline CDR1 reads DFQATT; CDR2 reads SNEGSKA (reference sequence). CDR3 DNA: TGCAGTGCTAGCGACCTGGCAGGGACTGAAGCTTTCTTT. Translation: CSASDLAGTEAFF.